Below are 20 T cell receptor beta chains sequenced from a single sample in a study of regulatory T cells in long-lasting Graves disease. With iRepertoire HTBI primers and Arm-PCR of CDR3 regions, TCR beta libraries were built. TCRdb re-called the multiplex PCR reads through MiXCR, storing one row per CDR3 protein. This sample yields about 460,000 distinct CDR3 sequences, of which 14% are seen a single time; approximately 19% belongs to the top ten. Time point defined: newly diagnosed GD, antithyroid drugs for less than 3 months. The authors made the TCR library using RNA they extracted from PBMCs. These data also formed part of another study, on T cells in Graves' hyperthyroidism and ophthalmopathy.

Sequencing used peripheral blood mononuclear cells (PBMCs), obtained at new diagnosis, from a patient treated with antithyroid drugs. These TCRs come from a woman in her fifties or sixties with Graves disease.

About this clonotype: At one end, the junction sequence differs from germline, possibly due to a read error. The chain links TRBV11-2 to TRBJ2-1; 7 positions match TRBD2. The CDR3 is 14 amino acids. The germline V gene encodes CDR1 SGHAT and CDR2 FQNNGV. The CDR3 DNA is TGTGCCAGCAGCTTGGGGCTAGCGGACAATGAGCAGTTATTC. Protein: CASSLGLADNEQLF.

This clonotype was detected ten times or more. The chain uses TRBV11-2 and TRBJ2-7; D is unresolved. V gave up 1 base and J gave up 2 bases, with 9 bases separating them. The CDR3 spans 14 residues. The V gene's germline CDR1 is SGHAT and CDR2 FQNNGV. The CDR3 protein is CASSLGMPAYEQYF. For the CDR3, the DNA is TGTGCCAGCAGCTTAGGGATGCCTGCCTACGAGCAGTACTTC.

The sample holds a few counts of this clonotype. This chain links TRBV9 with TRBJ2-1, with no clear D. V lost 4 bases to trimming and J lost 8 bases, with 10 bases between them. CDR1 is SGDLS, CDR2 YYNGEE, per germline. CDR3 size: 12 residues. CDR3 residues: CASSSEKDEQFF. The CDR3 DNA sequence: TGTGCCAGCAGCTCAGAGAAGGATGAGCAGTTCTTC. Filled out from reference TRBV9 and TRBJ2-1, the complete variable domain reads DSGVTQTPKHLITATGQRVTLRCSPRSGDLSVYWYQQSLDQGLQFLIQYYNGEERAKGNILERFSAQQFPDLHSELNLSSLELGDSALYFCASSSEKDEQFFGPGTRLTVL.

This clonotype has at least ten counts. V gene TRBV29-1 combines with J gene TRBJ2-5, with D possibly called TRBD1 or TRBD2 (6 bases each). CDR1 is SQVTM and CDR2 is ANQGSEA in the germline V gene. The CDR3 covers 14 residues. Trimming shortened V by 4 bases and J by 2 bases, and 14 bases separated the two germline ends. The CDR3 nucleotides are TGCAGCGTTGGGAGGGGGACCTCACAAGAGACCCAGTACTTC. Protein sequence: CSVGRGTSQETQYF. Using reference TRBV29-1 and TRBJ2-5 for the parts outside the CDR3, the full variable domain is SAVISQKPSRDICQRGTSLTIQCQVDSQVTMMFWYRQQPGQSLTLIATANQGSEATYESGFVIDKFPISRPNLTFSTLTVSNMSPEDSSIYLCSVGRGTSQETQYFGPGTRLLVL.

In this sample, this clonotype turned up many times. One end of the junction is discordant with germline, which a read error may explain. The chain has TRBV29-1 and TRBJ2-7, with D tentatively TRBD1 (5 bases). This CDR3 region has 12 residues. Germline loops: CDR1 SQVTM, CDR2 ANQGSEA. CDR3 coding DNA: TGCAGCGTCGAAGGGGTCGCCTACGAGCAGTACTTC. Translating it yields CSVEGVAYEQYF.

This clonotype was counted ten times or more. This sequence joins TRBV5-1 and TRBJ1-4; TRBD1 agrees at 7 bases. Unmatched junction bases numbered 5, after V lost 3 bases and J lost 3 bases. The CDR3 runs 15 residues. Germline V gene data show CDR1 as SGHRS and CDR2 as YFSETQ. The DNA of the CDR3 is TGCGCCAGCAGCTATTCCGGGACAGCTAATGAAAAACTGTTTTTT. It is translated as CASSYSGTANEKLFF.

The sample holds many counts of this clonotype. The chain couples TRBV5-1 to TRBJ1-1; D not certain. Germline lookup yields CDR1 SGHRS and CDR2 YFSETQ. The ends were cut back, 3 bases at V and 5 bases at J, with 17 bases in the middle. The CDR3 is made up of 15 amino acids. CDR3 amino acids: CASSSISMARTEAFF. CDR3 nucleotides: TGCGCCAGCAGCTCGATTTCGATGGCGAGGACTGAAGCTTTCTTT.

This clonotype occurred many times. J is TRBJ2-5 and V is TRBV10-3; the D gene is possibly TRBD1 (6 bases). This CDR3 has 13 amino acids. Germline-derived CDR1 and CDR2 are ENHRY and SYGVKD. V gave up 4 bases and J gave up 2 bases, with 8 bases separating them. CDR3 sequence (DNA): TGTGCCATCAGTGGGCAGGGGCAAGAGACCCAGTACTTC. It translates to CAISGQGQETQYF.

The chain carries TRBV6-2 or TRBV6-3 and TRBJ1-4; D might be TRBD1 (5 bases). The V gene lost 5 bases and the J gene lost 8 bases, with 12 bases spanning the gap. The CDR3 has 13 residues. Germline CDR1 MNHEY, CDR2 SVGEGT. CDR3 bases: TGTGCCAGCAGTGAACAGGCGGGAGAAAAACTGTTTTTT. Translation: CASSEQAGEKLFF.

The chain couples TRBV4-1 to TRBJ2-7; TRBD2 matches 8 bases. The trim removed 0 bases at V and 3 bases at J, leaving 4 bases unmatched. Per the germline V gene, CDR1 is MGHRA and CDR2 is YSYEKL. The CDR3 covers 15 residues. The CDR3 loop is CASSQELADYYEQYF. The CDR3 nucleotides read TGCGCCAGCAGCCAAGAACTAGCGGATTACTACGAGCAGTACTTC.

This clonotype was observed at least ten times. The gene calls are TRBV7-3 and TRBJ2-1; 9 positions agree with TRBD2. Unmatched junction bases numbered 4, after V lost 1 base and J lost 6 bases. Germline V gene lookup returns CDR1 SGHTA and CDR2 FQGTGA. There are 15 residues in the CDR3. CDR3 sequence: CASSLIAGEINEQFF. CDR3 nucleotides: TGTGCCAGCAGCTTAATAGCGGGAGAAATCAATGAGCAGTTCTTC. The full variable domain, in which reference TRBV7-3 and TRBJ2-1 provide the parts outside the CDR3, is GAGVSQTPSNKVTEKGKYVELRCDPISGHTALYWYRQSLGQGPEFLIYFQGTGAADDSGLPNDRFFAVRPEGSVSTLKIQRTERGDSAVYLCASSLIAGEINEQFFGPGTRLTVL.

This clonotype was observed many times. V gene TRBV12-3 or TRBV12-4 combines with J gene TRBJ2-7; TRBD1 is a possible D gene (6 bases). This CDR3 has 17 residues. V was pared by 5 bases and J by 2 bases, with 22 bases between. CDR3 region: CASSPFGTRDTPYEQYF. The CDR3 DNA sequence: TGTGCCAGCAGTCCTTTTGGGACACGGGACACCCCCTACGAGCAGTACTTC.

About this clonotype itself: Compared with germline, one end of the junction differs, possibly owing to a read error. The chain is built from TRBV9 and TRBJ2-7; D possibly matches TRBD1 or TRBD2 (5 bases each). The germline V gene has CDR1 SGDLS and CDR2 YYNGEE. CDR3 length: 15 residues. CDR3 region: CASRPSTGTLYAQYF. DNA for the CDR3: TGTGCCAGCAGACCTAGTACCGGGACCCTTTACGCGCAGTACTTC.

This clonotype appeared many times. The rearrangement links TRBV28 to TRBJ2-7, with 9 bases matching TRBD2. V was pared by 6 bases and J by 0 bases, with 6 bases of the junction left unmatched. The CDR3 loop spans 15 amino acids. Germline lookup yields CDR1 MDHEN and CDR2 SYDVKM. The CDR3 reads CASSFSSGDSYEQYF. CDR3 nucleotide sequence: TGTGCCAGCAGCTTCTCTAGCGGGGACTCCTACGAGCAGTACTTC.

In its sample, this clonotype was seen many times. The chain uses TRBV7-3 and TRBJ1-1; 8 bases match TRBD1. CDR1 is SGHTA and CDR2 is FQGTGA in the germline V gene. This CDR3 is built from 16 residues. Trimming removed 5 bases from V and 3 bases from J; junction bases left unmatched: 11. The CDR3 loop reads CASSLTGVKFDTEAFF. The DNA of the CDR3 is TGTGCCAGCAGCCTGACAGGGGTAAAGTTCGACACTGAAGCTTTCTTT. Supplemented by reference TRBV7-3 and TRBJ1-1, the full variable domain reads GAGVSQTPSNKVTEKGKYVELRCDPISGHTALYWYRQSLGQGPEFLIYFQGTGAADDSGLPNDRFFAVRPEGSVSTLKIQRTERGDSAVYLCASSLTGVKFDTEAFFGQGTRLTVV.

This clonotype was seen many times. This rearrangement joins TRBV6-2 or TRBV6-3 to TRBJ2-7; D gene uncertain. CDR3 length equals 14 residues. Trimming stripped 6 bases from V and 1 base from J, with 13 bases between. Germline CDR1 MNHEY, CDR2 SVGEGT. CDR3 in amino acids: CASSLDLGSYEQYF. The DNA of the CDR3 is TGTGCCAGCAGCCTGGACCTGGGGTCCTACGAGCAGTACTTC.

The chain uses TRBV3-1 and TRBJ1-1, with D hard to call. CDR3 length: 13 residues. Germline assignment: CDR1 LGHDT and CDR2 YNNKEL (reference sequence). Trimming removed 1 base from V and 7 bases from J, with 10 bases in between. Here the CDR3 DNA reads TGTGCCAGCAGCCAAGGGGTGGGAGATGAAGCTTTCTTT. This gives the protein CASSQGVGDEAFF.

Many counts were recorded for this clonotype. The V call is TRBV5-1, the J call TRBJ2-5; 14 nucleotides agree with TRBD2. The CDR3 has 16 amino acids. Trimming removed 4 bases from V and 2 bases from J; junction bases left unmatched: 4. Germline CDR1 SGHRS, CDR2 YFSETQ. CDR3 in DNA: TGCGCCAGCAGCCCGGGACTAGCGGGAGTACAAGAGACCCAGTACTTC. Its protein is CASSPGLAGVQETQYF.

The sample holds many counts of this clonotype. A read error may account for a junction end that differs from germline. The V gene is TRBV5-1, the J gene TRBJ2-5; no clear D. Germline-derived CDR1 and CDR2 are SGHRS and YFSETQ. This CDR3 contains 11 residues. The CDR3 region is CASSLAETQYF. CDR3 nucleotide sequence: TGTGCCAGCAGCTTGGCCGAGACCCAGTACTTC.

This rearrangement joins TRBV7-9 to TRBJ2-1, with D maybe TRBD1 (5 bases). The CDR3 spans 13 residues. Between the trimmed V and J ends, which lost 7 bases and 8 bases, there was a span of 15 bases. The germline CDR1 and CDR2 sequences are SEHNR and FQNEAQ (reference sequence). CDR3 sequence reads: CASTGPWGDEQFF. In DNA, the CDR3 is TGTGCCAGCACCGGACCCTGGGGCGATGAGCAGTTCTTC.